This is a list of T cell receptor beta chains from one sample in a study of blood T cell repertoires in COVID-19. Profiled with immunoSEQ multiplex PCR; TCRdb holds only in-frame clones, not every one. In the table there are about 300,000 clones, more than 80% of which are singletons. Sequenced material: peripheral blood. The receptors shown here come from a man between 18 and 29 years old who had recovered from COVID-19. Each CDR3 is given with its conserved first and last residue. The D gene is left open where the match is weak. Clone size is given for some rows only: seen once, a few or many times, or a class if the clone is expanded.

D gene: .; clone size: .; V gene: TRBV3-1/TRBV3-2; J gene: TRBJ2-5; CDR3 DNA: TGTGCCAGCAGCCAAGAATACAGGGTTAAGGCACGAGAGACCCAGTACTTC; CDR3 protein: CASSQEYRVKARETQYF
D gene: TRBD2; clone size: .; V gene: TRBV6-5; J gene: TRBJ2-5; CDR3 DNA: TGTGCCAGCAGACCTCTAGCGGCTAGCCAAGAGACCCAGTACTTC; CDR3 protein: CASRPLAASQETQYF
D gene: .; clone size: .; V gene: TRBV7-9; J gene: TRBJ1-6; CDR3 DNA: TGTGCCAGCAGTGAGGGGGGGAGCTCCTATAATTCACCCCTCCACTTT; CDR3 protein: CASSEGGSSYNSPLHF
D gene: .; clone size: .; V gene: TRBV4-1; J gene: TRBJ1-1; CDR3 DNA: TGCGCCAGCAGCCAAGGTCCAGGGAAGGGGAACACTGAAGCTTTCTTT; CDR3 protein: CASSQGPGKGNTEAFF
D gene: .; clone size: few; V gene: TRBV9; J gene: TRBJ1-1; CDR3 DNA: TGTGCCAGCAGCGCTGTAGGGGGGAACACTGAAGCTTTCTTT; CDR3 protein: CASSAVGGNTEAFF
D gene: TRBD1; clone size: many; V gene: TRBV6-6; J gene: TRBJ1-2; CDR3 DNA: TGTGCCAGCAGAGACAGGGGGCGGATGTATGGCTACACCTTC; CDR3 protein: CASRDRGRMYGYTF
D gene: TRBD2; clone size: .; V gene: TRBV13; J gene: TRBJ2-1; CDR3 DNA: TGTGCCAGCACCATAGCGGGAGGGCCTGTGGATGAGCAGTTCTTC; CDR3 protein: CASTIAGGPVDEQFF
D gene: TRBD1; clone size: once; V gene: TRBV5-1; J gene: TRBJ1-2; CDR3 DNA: TGCGCCAGCAGCCTGACAGGGGCTGAGCGTGGCTACACCTTC; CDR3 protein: CASSLTGAERGYTF
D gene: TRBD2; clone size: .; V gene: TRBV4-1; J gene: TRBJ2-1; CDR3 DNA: TGCGCCAGCAGCCAACCCGGGGGGGCCAGGACTGATGAGCAGTTCTTC; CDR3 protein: CASSQPGGARTDEQFF
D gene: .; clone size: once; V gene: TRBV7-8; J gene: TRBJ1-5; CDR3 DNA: TGTGCCAGCAGCTTAGGGAGGGGTATTCACAATCAGCCCCAGCATTTT; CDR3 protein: CASSLGRGIHNQPQHF
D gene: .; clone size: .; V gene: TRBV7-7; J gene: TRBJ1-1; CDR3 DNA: TGTGCCAGCAGCATCGGGGAGAACACTGAAGCTTTCTTT; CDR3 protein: CASSIGENTEAFF
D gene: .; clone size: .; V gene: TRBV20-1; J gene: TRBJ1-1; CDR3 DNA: TGCAGTGCTAGTTACAGGGAGACTGAAGCTTTCTTT; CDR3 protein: CSASYRETEAFF
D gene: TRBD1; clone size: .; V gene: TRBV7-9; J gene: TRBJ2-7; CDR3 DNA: TGTGCCAGCAGCCCTTACAGGGGGTACTCTCTCTACGAGCAGTACTTC; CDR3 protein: CASSPYRGYSLYEQYF
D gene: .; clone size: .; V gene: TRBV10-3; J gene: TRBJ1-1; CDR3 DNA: TGTGCCATCAGGACATCGTCTGAAGCTTTCTTT; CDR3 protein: CAIRTSSEAFF
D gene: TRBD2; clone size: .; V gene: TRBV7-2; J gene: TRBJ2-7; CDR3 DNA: TGTGCCAGCAGCCCCAGCGGGAGGGCCGCCTACGAGCAGTACTTC; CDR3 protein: CASSPSGRAAYEQYF
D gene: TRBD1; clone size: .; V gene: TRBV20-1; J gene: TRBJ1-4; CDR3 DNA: TGCAGTGCTAGTCCGGACAGGTTTTGGGAAAAACTGTTTTTT; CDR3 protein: CSASPDRFWEKLFF
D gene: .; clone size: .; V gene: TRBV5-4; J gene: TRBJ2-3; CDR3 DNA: TGTGCCAGCAGCTTGGGGCAGTACCTCACAGATACGCAGTATTTT; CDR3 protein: CASSLGQYLTDTQYF
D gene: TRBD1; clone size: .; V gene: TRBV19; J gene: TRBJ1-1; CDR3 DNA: TGTGCCAGCTTCCTCGGACAGGGGGACACTGAAGCTTTCTTT; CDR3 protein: CASFLGQGDTEAFF
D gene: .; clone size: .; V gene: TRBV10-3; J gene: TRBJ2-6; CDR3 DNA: TGTGCCATCAGTGAGGGTCCAGGGTCTGGGGCCAACGTCCTGACTTTC; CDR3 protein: CAISEGPGSGANVLTF
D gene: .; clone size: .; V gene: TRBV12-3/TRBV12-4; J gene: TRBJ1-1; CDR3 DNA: TGTGCCAGCAGTTTGGAGGTTAACACTGAAGCTTTCTTT; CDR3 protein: CASSLEVNTEAFF
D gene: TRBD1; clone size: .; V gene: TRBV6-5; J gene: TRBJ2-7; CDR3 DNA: TGTGCCAGCCGGGGACAGGGGTCTGGCGAGCAGTACTTC; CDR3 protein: CASRGQGSGEQYF
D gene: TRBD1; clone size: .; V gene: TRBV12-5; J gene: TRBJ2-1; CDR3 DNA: TGTGCTAGTGGTATGGACAGGAGCTCCTACAATGAGCAGTTCTTC; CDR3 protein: CASGMDRSSYNEQFF
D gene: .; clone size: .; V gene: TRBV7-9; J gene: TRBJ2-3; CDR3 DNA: TGTGCCAGCAGCTTAGGTTCGGCTGCAGAGCGTCCTCAGTATTTT; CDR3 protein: CASSLGSAAERPQYF
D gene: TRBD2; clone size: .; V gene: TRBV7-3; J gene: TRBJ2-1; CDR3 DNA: TGTGCCAGCAGCTTAAGTCTAGCGGCCGGCGAGCAGTTCTTC; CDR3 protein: CASSLSLAAGEQFF
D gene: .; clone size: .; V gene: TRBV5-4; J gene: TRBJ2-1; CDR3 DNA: TGTGCCAGCAGCAAGGACAGCTACAATGAGCAGTTCTTC; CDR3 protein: CASSKDSYNEQFF
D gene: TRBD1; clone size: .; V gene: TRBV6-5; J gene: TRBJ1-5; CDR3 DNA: TGTGCCAGCAGCATTACAGGGGTGTCCCAGCCCCAGCATTTT; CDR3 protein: CASSITGVSQPQHF
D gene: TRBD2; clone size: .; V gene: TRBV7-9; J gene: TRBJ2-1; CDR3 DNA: TGTGCCAGCAGCCCAGGACTAGCCTATTACAATGAGCAGTTCTTC; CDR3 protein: CASSPGLAYYNEQFF
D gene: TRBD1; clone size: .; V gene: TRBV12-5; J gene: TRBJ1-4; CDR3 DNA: TGTGCTAGTGGTTTGGTACTGGGGCAGGGGGCGCAGAAACTGTTTTTT; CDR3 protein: CASGLVLGQGAQKLFF
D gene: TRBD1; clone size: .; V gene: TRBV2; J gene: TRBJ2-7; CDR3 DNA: TGTGCCAGCAGCTCTACCGGGACAGAGAATACCTACGAGCAGTACTTC; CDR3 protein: CASSSTGTENTYEQYF
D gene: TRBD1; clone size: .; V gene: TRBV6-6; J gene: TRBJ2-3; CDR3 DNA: TGTGCCAGCAGCTCCGGGACAGGGCTGACAGATACGCAGTATTTT; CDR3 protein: CASSSGTGLTDTQYF
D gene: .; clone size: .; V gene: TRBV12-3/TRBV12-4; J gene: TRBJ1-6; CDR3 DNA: TGTGCCAGCAGTTTAAACCGGGATTCACCCCTCCACTTT; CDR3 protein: CASSLNRDSPLHF
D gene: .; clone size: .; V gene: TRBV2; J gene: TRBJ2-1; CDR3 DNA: TGTGCCAGCAGTGAGTCCGTCGGTGAGCAGTTCTTC; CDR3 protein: CASSESVGEQFF
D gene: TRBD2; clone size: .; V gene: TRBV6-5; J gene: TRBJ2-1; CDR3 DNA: TGTGCCAGCAGTTACTCGCTAGCGGGGGACAATGAGCAGTTCTTC; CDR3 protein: CASSYSLAGDNEQFF
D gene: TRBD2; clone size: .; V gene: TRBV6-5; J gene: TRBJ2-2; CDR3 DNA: TGTGCCAGCACTTCGACTAGCGGGATATCCGGGGAGCTGTTTTTT; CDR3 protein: CASTSTSGISGELFF
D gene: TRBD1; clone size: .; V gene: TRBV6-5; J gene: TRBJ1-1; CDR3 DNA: TGTGCCAGCGCAACTAGACAGGGGATGGCCACTGAAGCTTTCTTT; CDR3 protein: CASATRQGMATEAFF
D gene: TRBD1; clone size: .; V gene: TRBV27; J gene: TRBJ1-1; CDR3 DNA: TGTGCCAGCAGTCCGGACAGGGGGGACTTCAGGGACACTGAAGCTTTCTTT; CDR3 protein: CASSPDRGDFRDTEAFF
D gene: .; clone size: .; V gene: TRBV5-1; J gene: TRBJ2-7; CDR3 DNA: TGCGCCAGCAGCTTGCCAGGGGTACTCTACGAGCAGTACTTC; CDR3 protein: CASSLPGVLYEQYF
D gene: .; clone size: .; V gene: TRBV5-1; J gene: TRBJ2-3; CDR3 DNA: TGCGCCAGCAGCTTGTACGGGGGAAGGGCAGATACGCAGTATTTT; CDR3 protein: CASSLYGGRADTQYF
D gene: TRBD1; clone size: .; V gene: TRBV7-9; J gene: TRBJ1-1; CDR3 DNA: TGTGCCAGCAGCACCGGGACAGGGGTGGCTTTCTTT; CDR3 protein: CASSTGTGVAFF
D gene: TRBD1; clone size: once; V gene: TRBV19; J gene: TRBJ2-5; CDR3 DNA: TGTGCCAGTGATACAGGGGGAGAGACCCAGTACTTC; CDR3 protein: CASDTGGETQYF
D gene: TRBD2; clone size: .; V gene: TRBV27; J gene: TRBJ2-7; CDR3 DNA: TGTGCCAGCAGTTTATCGTCCCTCGGGGGGGTCTACGAGCAGTACTTC; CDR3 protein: CASSLSSLGGVYEQYF
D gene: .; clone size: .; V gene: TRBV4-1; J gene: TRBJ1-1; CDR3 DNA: TGCGCCAGCAGCCTGGGGACAAGCCCAAGGACTGAAGCTTTCTTT; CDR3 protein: CASSLGTSPRTEAFF
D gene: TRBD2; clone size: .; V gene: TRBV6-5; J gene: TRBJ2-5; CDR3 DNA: TGTGCCAGCACCAGCGGGGGGGAGACCCAGTACTTC; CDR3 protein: CASTSGGETQYF
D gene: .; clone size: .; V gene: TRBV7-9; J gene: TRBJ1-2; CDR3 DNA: TGTGCCAGCAGCTTAGAGGCAGGGGAAGATGGCTACACCTTC; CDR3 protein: CASSLEAGEDGYTF
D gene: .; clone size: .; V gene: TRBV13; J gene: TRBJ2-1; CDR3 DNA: TGTGCCAGCAGCTTAGGCGCTATTGAGCAGTTCTTC; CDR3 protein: CASSLGAIEQFF
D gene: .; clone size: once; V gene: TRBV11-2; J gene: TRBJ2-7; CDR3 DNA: TGTGCCAGCAGCTCGTGGGGCAGTAGTGGGTCCTACGAGCAGTACTTC; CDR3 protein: CASSSWGSSGSYEQYF
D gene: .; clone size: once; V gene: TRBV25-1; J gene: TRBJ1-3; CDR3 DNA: TGTGCCAGCAGTCACTGGGGACTGAGCTCTGGAAACACCATATATTTT; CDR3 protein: CASSHWGLSSGNTIYF
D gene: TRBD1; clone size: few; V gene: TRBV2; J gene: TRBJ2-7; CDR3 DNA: TGTGCCAGCAGTGAAGAGGGACAGGGGCCCTACGAGCAGTACTTC; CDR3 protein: CASSEEGQGPYEQYF